The 5 T cell receptor beta chains reported below all come from one sample, sequenced in a study of blood T cell repertoires in COVID-19. TCRdb's table, derived via immunoSEQ multiplex PCR, lists solely in-frame clones and lacks some. The sample includes approximately 51,000 clones, about 85% of them seen just once. Material for sequencing was peripheral blood. The receptors were sampled from a human donor in a cohort sampled during active COVID-19.

This clone was seen only a few times. The chain couples TRBV6-5 to TRBJ1-5; unclear D gene. Germline-derived CDR1 and CDR2 are MNHEY and SVGAGI. The CDR3 is 14 amino acids. Trimming shortened V by 8 bases and J by 2 bases, and 13 bases separated the two germline ends. In DNA, the CDR3 is TGTGCCAGCGCGGGAAGGGCGGGCAATCAGCCCCAGCATTTT. Translated: CASAGRAGNQPQHF.

This clone was seen just once. The V gene is TRBV5-1, the J gene TRBJ2-7; TRBD1 might be the D (6 bases). V was clipped by 4 bases and J by 2 bases, with 13 bases between them. This CDR3 is 14 amino acids long. Germline CDR1 and CDR2: SGHRS and YFSETQ. This chain's CDR3 is CASSLTGTTYEQYF. CDR3 coding DNA: TGCGCCAGCAGCCTGACCGGGACAACCTACGAGCAGTACTTC. The whole variable domain, filled in from reference TRBV5-1 and TRBJ2-7, reads KAGVTQTPRYLIKTRGQQVTLSCSPISGHRSVSWYQQTPGQGLQFLFEYFSETQRNKGNFPGRFSGRQFSNSRSEMNVSTLELGDSALYLCASSLTGTTYEQYFGPGTRLTVT.

The chain is built from TRBV6-5 and TRBJ2-7, with TRBD2 identical over 10 bases. Germline V gene lookup returns CDR1 MNHEY and CDR2 SVGAGI. The length of the CDR3 is 15 residues. The junction had 10 bases not matched to a gene; V was cut back by 6 bases and J by 5 bases. This CDR3 reads CASRQREGRFHEQYF. The CDR3, as DNA: TGTGCCAGCAGGCAGCGGGAGGGCCGGTTCCACGAGCAGTACTTC.

The chain carries TRBV2 and TRBJ2-7; D gene unclear. This CDR3 has 14 residues. V lost 6 bases and J lost 3, with 15 bases in between. Germline V gives CDR1 SNHLY, CDR2 FYNNEI. CDR3 coding DNA: TGTGCCAGCAGCCGGTCTTTATTAGACTACGAGCAGTACTTC. Translating it yields CASSRSLLDYEQYF.

J is TRBJ2-1 and V is TRBV30, with TRBD2 matching over 13 bases. The germline gives CDR1 GTSNPN, CDR2 SVGIG (reference sequence). After removal of 8 bases from V and 2 bases from J, the junction contained 6 bases not matched to a gene. CDR3 length equals 15 residues. CDR3: CAARLAGGPYNEQFF. CDR3 in DNA: TGTGCCGCCCGACTAGCGGGGGGACCCTACAATGAGCAGTTCTTC.